This T cell receptor beta chain was identified during a study of CD8+ T cells in alopecia areata. Study observations and caveats: Any link of baseline CD8+ expansion to response, resting on one nonresponder, remains uncertain.

Investigators isolated RNA and reverse transcribed it into cDNA to act as the sequencing template. Only in-frame clones appear in the TCRdb table, and some are missing; sequencing was by immunoSEQ multiplex PCR. The sample lists 150,000 to 200,000 clones; around three fifths were seen once. A remark on this clone: Its antigen is unidentified.

Regarding treatment: oral pan-JAK inhibitor, 5-10 mg twice daily. Researchers took lesional scalp punch biopsies and peripheral blood from people who were alopecia areata patients. Germline CDR1 is ENHRY and CDR2 is SYGVKD. CDR3 size: 11 residues. The V and J ends lost 10 bases and 6 bases, in that order; junction bases with no gene match: 5. The rearrangement uses TRBV10-3 and TRBJ1-2; TRBD1 matches at 7 bases. This receptor was taken from a human donor with alopecia areata. The sequenced sample was CD4+ T cells sorted from blood, obtained around week 50, from a patient treated with tofacitinib. The CDR3 DNA follows: TGTGCCACCGGACAGGAGAATGGCTACACCTTC. Translation gives CATGQENGYTF.